The rows below give T cell receptor beta chains drawn from one sample of a study of OX40 agonist ivuxolimab in advanced cancers. Produced via immunoSEQ multiplex PCR; TCRdb's table is partial and in-frame only. Of approximately 74,000 clones in the sample, more than 70% were seen once. The sample was CD4+ or CD8+ T cells sorted from blood, taken in a trial of the OX40 agonist ivuxolimab. These receptors were collected from an adult with an advanced solid tumor such as melanoma, head and neck, liver or kidney cancer. CDR3s include the opening cysteine and the closing phenylalanine or tryptophan. Fields, in order: CDR3 DNA, CDR3 protein, J gene, V gene, clone size, D gene. D genes are given only for firm matches. Clone size appears in some rows only: once, few, many, or a class for an expanded clone.

TGTGCCAGCAGCCACACAGGGTCGGGCGAGCAGTACTTC,CASSHTGSGEQYF,TRBJ2-7,TRBV7-2,once,NA
TGTGCCAGCAGCTTGGGGATGGCGAGGGCAACTAATGAAAAACTGTTTTTT,CASSLGMARATNEKLFF,TRBJ1-4,TRBV5-6,NA,NA
TGTGCCAGTAGTATAAACAGGGCCAACGAGCAGTACTTC,CASSINRANEQYF,TRBJ2-7,TRBV19,NA,NA
TGTGCCAGCAGTTTATTCTTCAGCGGGAGCTTGGATGAGCAGTTCTTC,CASSLFFSGSLDEQFF,TRBJ2-1,TRBV27,NA,TRBD2
TGTGCCAGCAGCTTTCAACCTAGCTCCTATAATTCACCCCTCCACTTT,CASSFQPSSYNSPLHF,TRBJ1-6,TRBV7-2,NA,NA
TGTGCCAGCAGCTTGCGGGAGAACACTGAAGCTTTCTTT,CASSLRENTEAFF,TRBJ1-1,TRBV7-9,NA,NA
TGTGCCAGCAGCGTCTTGCCGGGACAGCAAGAGACCCAGTACTTC,CASSVLPGQQETQYF,TRBJ2-5,TRBV7-7,NA,TRBD1
TGTGCCAGCAGCTTGAGGGAGGGTGATACGCAGTATTTT,CASSLREGDTQYF,TRBJ2-3,TRBV7-3,few,TRBD2
TGTGCCAGCTCACCAGGGACAGGGGAAAAACTGTTTTTT,CASSPGTGEKLFF,TRBJ1-4,TRBV18,NA,TRBD1
TGTGCCAGTAGTGTCTGGTCTAGCGGGGTCCGGGAGCAGTACTTC,CASSVWSSGVREQYF,TRBJ2-7,TRBV19,NA,TRBD2
TGTGCCAGCAGCTTCAGTACTATGCAGTATTTT,CASSFSTMQYF,TRBJ2-3,TRBV5-4,NA,NA
TGTGCCTGGAGTGAATGGACTAACCTGAATGTTGATACGCAGTATTTT,CAWSEWTNLNVDTQYF,TRBJ2-3,TRBV30,NA,NA
TGCGCCAGCAGCTTAGAGGCTAGCGGGAGGGGCGAGCAGTACTTC,CASSLEASGRGEQYF,TRBJ2-7,TRBV5-1,few,TRBD2
TGTGCCATCAGTGAGTCTCCGTCTAGCGGGAATGAGCAGTTCTTC,CAISESPSSGNEQFF,TRBJ2-1,TRBV10-3,NA,TRBD2
TGCGCCAGCAGCCCGGGACAGGGGAACACTGAAGCTTTCTTT,CASSPGQGNTEAFF,TRBJ1-1,TRBV5-1,NA,TRBD1
TGTGCTAGTGGTTTTGGGGGGCGGGACACTGAAGCTTTCTTT,CASGFGGRDTEAFF,TRBJ1-1,TRBV12-5,NA,NA
TGTGCCAGCAGTGCTGGCCTACTAGCGGGAGAGGCAGAGACCCAGTACTTC,CASSAGLLAGEAETQYF,TRBJ2-5,TRBV2,NA,TRBD2
TGTGCCAGTACCCACGTCGGGGGCCCGGGGATCTCTGGAAACACCATATATTTT,CASTHVGGPGISGNTIYF,TRBJ1-3,TRBV19,NA,NA
TGCGCCAGCAGCTTGGGACTAGCGGCCCCAACTCGGGAGACCCAGTACTTC,CASSLGLAAPTRETQYF,TRBJ2-5,TRBV5-1,NA,TRBD2
TGCAGCGTTGAGTCCCCAGGGGCCGTACAGCAGTACTTC,CSVESPGAVQQYF,TRBJ2-7,TRBV29-1,NA,NA
TGTGCCAGCAGCTTAGGACTAGCGGACTCCTACGAGCAGTACTTC,CASSLGLADSYEQYF,TRBJ2-7,TRBV11-3,NA,TRBD2
TGTGCCAGCAGCTTGGGACTAGCGGGTGGAGATACGCAGTATTTT,CASSLGLAGGDTQYF,TRBJ2-3,TRBV7-6,NA,TRBD2
TGTGCCACCAGCAGAGATACGGACAAGATCTACGAGCAGTACTTC,CATSRDTDKIYEQYF,TRBJ2-7,TRBV15,NA,NA
TGCGCCAGCAGTTCCGGGACAGTATCCTCTGGGGCCAACGTCCTGACTTTC,CASSSGTVSSGANVLTF,TRBJ2-6,TRBV5-1,NA,TRBD1
TGTGCCAGCAGTGACTGGGCGGGGATAGACTCCTACAATGAGCAGTTCTTC,CASSDWAGIDSYNEQFF,TRBJ2-1,TRBV6-4,few,NA
TGTGCCAGTACCCGGGACCCCGGTGCCTCTGGGGCCAACGTCCTGACTTTC,CASTRDPGASGANVLTF,TRBJ2-6,TRBV19,few,NA
TGTGCCAGCAGCCATATGCCACCGGGACAGGGAGATAGTAATTCACCCCTCCACTTT,CASSHMPPGQGDSNSPLHF,TRBJ1-6,TRBV4-2,NA,TRBD1
TGTGCCAGCAGCGCTACCGGGACAGGGATCTACAATGAGCAGTTCTTC,CASSATGTGIYNEQFF,TRBJ2-1,TRBV7-9,NA,TRBD1
TGTGCTAGCAGCTCAGCGGGGGCCGGGGAGACCCAGTACTTC,CASSSAGAGETQYF,TRBJ2-5,TRBV7-7,NA,TRBD2
TGTGCCAGCAGCTTAAGGGGGCAGGGAGCCGGCACTGAAGCTTTCTTT,CASSLRGQGAGTEAFF,TRBJ1-1,TRBV7-3,NA,NA
TGTGCCAGCTCAACTAGCGGGGGAGCAGATACGCAGTATTTT,CASSTSGGADTQYF,TRBJ2-3,TRBV18,NA,TRBD2
TGTGCCAGCTCACCTCAAACAAACTCACCCCTCCACTTT,CASSPQTNSPLHF,TRBJ1-6,TRBV18,NA,NA
TGTGCCAGCAGCTTAATTGGGGAGGGCCGGACACGGACTCCCTACGAGCAGTACTTC,CASSLIGEGRTRTPYEQYF,TRBJ2-7,TRBV7-8,once,TRBD2
TGTGCCAGCAGCGGCGGGACTAGCGGGAGGGCCGATGAGCAGTTCTTC,CASSGGTSGRADEQFF,TRBJ2-1,TRBV5-4,NA,TRBD2
TGTGCCAGCAGTCCCGTAACGTTAAACACAGATACGCAGTATTTT,CASSPVTLNTDTQYF,TRBJ2-3,TRBV28,once,NA
TGTGCCAGCAGTTTTGGGCTTAGCTACGAGCAGTACTTC,CASSFGLSYEQYF,TRBJ2-7,TRBV28,NA,NA
TGTGCCAGCAGCTTACGACAGGGGGCTACAGATACGCAGTATTTT,CASSLRQGATDTQYF,TRBJ2-3,TRBV9,few,TRBD1
TGTGCCAGCTCCGGACAGGGGATGGTCGGTCAGCCCCAGCATTTT,CASSGQGMVGQPQHF,TRBJ1-5,TRBV6-1,NA,TRBD1
TGTGCCAGCATATGGGGGGTCTATGGCTACACCTTC,CASIWGVYGYTF,TRBJ1-2,TRBV6-1,NA,NA
TGTGCCAGTAGTTTATCCGGGACAGCCGTCTACGAGCAGTACTTC,CASSLSGTAVYEQYF,TRBJ2-7,TRBV19,NA,TRBD1
TGCGCCAGCAGCTGGACACAGGTCACCGGGGAGCTGTTTTTT,CASSWTQVTGELFF,TRBJ2-2,TRBV5-1,NA,NA
TGTGCCAGCAGTTTATTAAGACTAGCGGGGGGGCCCGGGGCCAACGTCCTGACTTTC,CASSLLRLAGGPGANVLTF,TRBJ2-6,TRBV27,NA,TRBD2
TGTGCCAGCAGGCTTTACGAGCAGTACTTC,CASRLYEQYF,TRBJ2-7,TRBV2,NA,NA
TGTGCCAGTAGAGAACTACAGGGCGGAGATCAGCCCCAGCATTTT,CASRELQGGDQPQHF,TRBJ1-5,TRBV19,NA,NA
TGTGCCAGCAGTCCTAAGATCAATAGCGGGGGGGCGGAAGATACGCAGTATTTT,CASSPKINSGGAEDTQYF,TRBJ2-3,TRBV7-8,NA,TRBD2
TGTGCCAGCCACTCCCGCCCTAGCGGGGGCCGCGAGCAGTACTTC,CASHSRPSGGREQYF,TRBJ2-7,TRBV6-1,NA,TRBD2
TGTGCCAGCCGCGGGGGCGGGAGGGCTGGCGAGCAGTACTTC,CASRGGGRAGEQYF,TRBJ2-7,TRBV28,NA,TRBD2
TGTGCCAGCAGCCTAACTAGCGGGATGCACAATGAGCAGTTCTTC,CASSLTSGMHNEQFF,TRBJ2-1,TRBV7-9,few,TRBD2
TGCGCCAGCAGCCCCGGCCGGAGACAGGGGCACAATGAGCAGTTCTTC,CASSPGRRQGHNEQFF,TRBJ2-1,TRBV5-1,NA,TRBD1
TGTGCCAGCAGCCTGCCGACGGTTAGCTCTGGAAACACCATATATTTT,CASSLPTVSSGNTIYF,TRBJ1-3,TRBV27,NA,NA